The 26 T cell receptor beta chains in this list originate from one sample, sequenced in a study of T cells in Graves' hyperthyroidism and ophthalmopathy. RNA transcripts served as the template for amplifying TCR beta CDR3 regions. During a first-round RT-PCR of the TCR CDR3, the HTBI primer set was used. TCRdb re-called the multiplex PCR reads through MiXCR, storing one row per CDR3 protein. The sample lists approximately 430,000 distinct CDR3 sequences, more than 15% occurring once. The sequenced sample was blood. The receptor set was obtained from a woman aged 18-29 years with Graves' hyperthyroidism.

At least ten counts were recorded for this clonotype. The chain recombines TRBV12-5 with TRBJ1-3; 7 nucleotides agree with TRBD1. Germline values: CDR1 LGHNT, CDR2 FRNRAP. This CDR3 is built from 15 residues. V lost 7 bases, J lost 1 base, and 7 bases stayed unmatched. CDR3 protein: CASAQDRASGNTIYF. The CDR3 coding sequence is TGTGCTAGTGCCCAAGACAGGGCGTCTGGAAACACCATATATTTT.

On this clonotype itself: This may arise from a read error, as a much more abundant clone is one base away. The CDR3 DNA sequence: TGTGCCAGCAGCCAGTACAGTGGGTACGAGCAGTTCTTC. Encoded protein: CASSQYSGYEQFF. The chain combines TRBV14 with TRBJ2-1, with D unclear. Germline CDR1 reads SGHDN; CDR2 reads FVKESK. Trimming took 3 bases from V and 10 from J, leaving 13 bases between them. The CDR3 has 13 amino acids.

In its sample, this clonotype was seen many times. The chain couples TRBV19 to TRBJ1-2; perhaps TRBD1 as D (6 bases). V gave up 7 bases and J gave up 6 bases, with 15 bases separating them. Germline CDR1 and CDR2: LNHDA and SQIVND (reference sequence). CDR3 length equals 13 residues. CDR3 nucleotides: TGTGCCAGTACTCAACAGGGAAGGGATGGCTACACCTTC. Protein product: CASTQQGRDGYTF.

The chain is built from TRBV3-1 and TRBJ1-2; 12 positions agree with TRBD1. J gave up 8 bases and V 4 bases, and 8 bases lay outside the gene matches. Germline V gene sequence: CDR1 LGHDT, CDR2 YNNKEL (reference sequence). The CDR3 totals 15 residues. CDR3 nucleotide sequence: TGTGCCAGCAGCCCACAGGGACAGGGGGCGAGGGGCTACACCTTC. Its translation: CASSPQGQGARGYTF.

The chain links TRBV12-3 or TRBV12-4 to TRBJ2-7; 7 nucleotides agree with TRBD1. With 3 bases clipped from V and 0 bases from J, the junction kept 5 bases outside the gene matches. This CDR3 is 15 amino acids long. The DNA for the CDR3 is TGTGCCAGCAGTTTGGAGACAGGGAGCTCCTACGAGCAGTACTTC. Translation: CASSLETGSSYEQYF.

This clonotype was recorded many times. The chain uses TRBV3-1 and TRBJ2-3; TRBD2 matches at 12 bases. The length of the CDR3 is 18 residues. J lost 5 bases, V lost 0 bases, and 9 bases had no gene match. Germline values: CDR1 LGHDT, CDR2 YNNKEL (reference sequence). CDR3 sequence (DNA): TGTGCCAGCAGCCAAGATGTACTAGCGGGGGGTTGGAGAGATACGCAGTATTTT. It translates to CASSQDVLAGGWRDTQYF.

This clonotype was counted many times. The chain combines TRBV7-9 with TRBJ2-7, with TRBD1 matching 8 bases. The CDR3 is 17 residues long. Germline assignment: CDR1 SEHNR and CDR2 FQNEAQ (reference sequence). Trimming cost V 4 bases and J 1 base; bases outside gene matches: 12. The CDR3 reads CASSSWTGRLDSYEQYF. Here the CDR3 DNA reads TGTGCCAGCAGCTCCTGGACAGGGAGGCTGGATTCCTACGAGCAGTACTTC.

At least ten counts were recorded for this clonotype. The genes are TRBV3-1 and TRBJ2-2; 11 nucleotides match TRBD2. The ends lost 4 bases at V and 6 bases at J; junction bases unmatched: 16. The CDR3 sequence is 19 residues long. Germline V gene sequence: CDR1 LGHDT, CDR2 YNNKEL (reference sequence). The CDR3 sequence: CASSRLAGRAKRGAGELFF. CDR3 bases: TGTGCCAGCAGCCGACTAGCGGGGCGCGCCAAGCGAGGGGCCGGGGAGCTGTTTTTT.

This clonotype showed up many times. This chain connects TRBV13 to TRBJ2-1; no clear D. Trimming left V 1 base short and J 8 bases short, with 3 bases between. This CDR3 contains 11 residues. Germline V gene data show CDR1 as PRHDT and CDR2 as FYEKMQ (reference sequence). CDR3 protein: CASSLVYEQFF. CDR3 DNA: TGTGCCAGCAGCTTAGTGTATGAGCAGTTCTTC.

This chain connects TRBV20-1 to TRBJ2-2; D not certain. Trimming pared 0 bases from V and 8 bases from J, leaving 10 bases between. The CDR3 spans 13 residues. Looked up from germline, CDR1 is DFQATT and CDR2 is SNEGSKA (reference sequence). The CDR3 nucleotides read TGCAGTGCTAGAGATACTGGGGTAGGGGAGCTGTTTTTT. This gives the protein CSARDTGVGELFF.

This clonotype was observed a few times. The J gene is TRBJ1-3, the V gene TRBV6-5; TRBD1 agrees at 8 bases. Germline V gene lookup returns CDR1 MNHEY and CDR2 SVGAGI. The CDR3 is 16 amino acids. J gave up 3 bases and V 2 bases, and 6 bases lay outside the gene matches. CDR3 residues: CASSYGGQGSGNTIYF. CDR3 nucleotide sequence: TGTGCCAGCAGTTACGGTGGACAGGGAAGTGGAAACACCATATATTTT.

In regard to this clonotype: The junction shows a germline mismatch at one end, possibly a read error. DNA for the CDR3: TGCGCCAGCAGCCAAACTAGCGGGAGGGTCAATGAGCAGTTCTTC. Translating it yields CASSQTSGRVNEQFF. The chain employs TRBV11-1 and TRBJ2-1, with 13 bases fitting TRBD2. This CDR3 has 15 residues. Germline values: CDR1 SGHAT, CDR2 FQDESV (reference sequence).

V gene TRBV2 combines with J gene TRBJ2-4, with TRBD2 identical over 9 bases. CDR1 and CDR2 (germline): SNHLY, FYNNEI. The CDR3 has 16 residues. With 2 bases clipped from V and 4 bases from J, the junction kept 6 bases outside the gene matches. The CDR3 DNA sequence: TGTGCCAGCAGTGAATTTCGGGGACTAGCAAAAAACATTCAGTACTTC. Translated, it gives CASSEFRGLAKNIQYF.

As for this clonotype: A read error is possible here, since a much larger clone lies one base away. This chain links TRBV7-8 with TRBJ1-3, with D hard to call. CDR1 and CDR2 (germline): SGHVS, FQNEAQ. Trimming removed 3 bases from V and 5 bases from J, with 14 bases in between. The CDR3 totals 15 residues. This chain's CDR3 is CASSLVLSGRNTIYF. The CDR3 nucleotides are TGTGCCAGCAGCTTGGTTTTATCCGGGAGAAACACCATATATTTT. The full variable domain, with the rest looked up from reference TRBV7-8 and TRBJ1-3, is GAGVSQSPRYKVAKRGQDVALRCDPISGHVSLFWYQQALGQGPEFLTYFQNEAQLDKSGLPSDRFFAERPEGSVSTLKIQRTQQEDSAVYLCASSLVLSGRNTIYFGEGSWLTVV.

This clonotype was detected a few times. The CDR3 DNA follows: TGCGCCAGCAGCTTGGAGGCAGGGGGCTCCGCGGCCCAGCATTTT. The encoded protein is CASSLEAGGSAAQHF. This chain links TRBV5-1 with TRBJ1-5, with TRBD1 matching 8 bases. The junction had 10 bases not matched to a gene; V was cut back by 0 bases and J by 11 bases. CDR3 size: 15 residues. CDR1 and CDR2 (germline): SGHRS, YFSETQ. Looking up the rest from reference TRBV5-1 and TRBJ1-5 gives the full variable domain: KAGVTQTPRYLIKTRGQQVTLSCSPISGHRSVSWYQQTPGQGLQFLFEYFSETQRNKGNFPGRFSGRQFSNSRSEMNVSTLELGDSALYLCASSLEAGGSAAQHFGDGTRLSIL.

This clonotype was recorded many times. The rearrangement links TRBV6-5 to TRBJ1-6; no reliable D call. The CDR3 loop spans 12 amino acids. Germline CDR1 reads MNHEY; CDR2 reads SVGAGI. Trimming removed 0 bases at V and 13 bases at J, with 7 bases between. The CDR3 reads CASSYSEGPLHF. CDR3 coding DNA: TGTGCCAGCAGTTACTCGGAAGGGCCCCTCCACTTT.

This clonotype was seen ten or more times. The chain uses TRBV5-1 and TRBJ2-1, with D perhaps being TRBD1 or TRBD2 (6 bases each). Between the trimmed V and J ends, which lost 3 bases and 9 bases, there was a span of 13 bases. This CDR3 region has 13 residues. Germline CDR1 SGHRS, CDR2 YFSETQ. The DNA of the CDR3 is TGCGCCAGCAGCTCACATGGAGGGGGTGAGCAGTTCTTC. Protein: CASSSHGGGEQFF.

This chain connects TRBV27 to TRBJ2-2; D is ambiguous. This CDR3 is 15 amino acids long. Between the trimmed V and J ends, which lost 7 bases and 7 bases, there was a span of 19 bases. Looked up from germline, CDR1 is MNHEY and CDR2 is SMNVEV (reference sequence). The CDR3 reads CASKGLGGSGGELFF. For the CDR3, the DNA is TGTGCCAGCAAAGGGTTGGGCGGTTCGGGCGGGGAGCTGTTTTTT.

This clonotype was seen repeatedly, ten times or more. The chain joins TRBV28 to TRBJ1-6, with D unresolved. The germline CDR1 and CDR2 sequences are MDHEN and SYDVKM. This CDR3 has 12 residues. Trimming stripped 5 bases from V and 13 bases from J, with 12 bases between. CDR3 coding DNA: TGTGCCAGCAGTGCCTCGCCGCCGCCCCTCCACTTT. It encodes CASSASPPPLHF. Full variable domain (missing parts from reference TRBV28 and TRBJ1-6): DVKVTQSSRYLVKRTGEKVFLECVQDMDHENMFWYRQDPGLGLRLIYFSYDVKMKEKGDIPEGYSVSREKKERFSLILESASTNQTSMYLCASSASPPPLHFGNGTRLTVT.

This clonotype was seen at least ten times. This chain links TRBV2 with TRBJ1-6, with unresolved D. Germline loops: CDR1 SNHLY, CDR2 FYNNEI. This CDR3 comprises 13 residues. Trimming cost V 7 bases and J 8 bases, with 12 bases left between them. The CDR3 spells CASKGQEYSPLHF. CDR3 sequence (DNA): TGTGCCAGCAAAGGTCAGGAGTATTCACCCCTCCACTTT.

This clonotype showed up many times. The chain carries TRBV12-3 or TRBV12-4 and TRBJ1-2; no clear D. The CDR3 contains 13 residues. V shed 5 bases and J shed 0 bases, with 7 bases lying between them. The CDR3 sequence is CASSRTSNYGYTF. The CDR3 nucleotides read TGTGCCAGCAGTCGGACGTCTAACTATGGCTACACCTTC.

V and J are TRBV7-9 and TRBJ2-7; weak D call: TRBD2 (6 bases). V was shortened by 11 bases and J by 2 bases, with 22 bases between the two germline ends. Germline CDR1 is SEHNR and CDR2 is FQNEAQ (reference sequence). CDR3 length: 15 residues. CDR3 sequence: CAGTPKTGDTYEQYF. In nucleotides, the CDR3 is TGTGCCGGAACCCCCAAGACGGGGGATACCTACGAGCAGTACTTC. Looking up the rest from reference TRBV7-9 and TRBJ2-7 gives the full variable domain: DTGVSQNPRHKITKRGQNVTFRCDPISEHNRLYWYRQTLGQGPEFLTYFQNEAQLEKSRLLSDRFSAERPKGSFSTLEIQRTEQGDSAMYLCAGTPKTGDTYEQYFGPGTRLTVT.

This clonotype was seen many times. The chain links TRBV30 to TRBJ1-3, with a possible D match to TRBD1 (5 bases). Trimming removed 4 bases from V and 3 bases from J, with 10 bases in between. In germline, CDR1 is GTSNPN, CDR2 SVGIG (reference sequence). The length of the CDR3 is 13 residues. The CDR3 coding sequence is TGTGCCTGGAAACAGGAGATTGGAAACACCATATATTTT. Translating gives CAWKQEIGNTIYF.

This clonotype was found many times. The CDR3: CASSYPDSYNSPLHF. The CDR3 DNA follows: TGTGCCAGCAGTTACCCGGACAGCTATAATTCACCCCTCCACTTT. This chain uses TRBV6-1 with TRBJ1-6; TRBD1 is a possible D gene (6 bases). The CDR3 is 15 residues long. Trimming left V 5 bases short and J 3 bases short, with 11 bases between. The germline V gene encodes CDR1 MNHNS and CDR2 SASEGT.

This clonotype was counted ten times or more. The chain recombines TRBV3-1 with TRBJ2-6; D call uncertain. The CDR3 covers 17 residues. Germline V lookup: CDR1 LGHDT, CDR2 YNNKEL (reference sequence). The V and J ends lost 4 bases and 2 bases respectively, with 15 bases between them. CDR3 coding DNA: TGTGCCAGCAGCCCCCGAGATTATCATCCTGGGGCCAACGTCCTGACTTTC. This encodes CASSPRDYHPGANVLTF.

This clonotype was seen many times. The CDR3 loop reads CASSPSDRRNEQFF. CDR3 DNA: TGTGCCAGCTCACCCTCGGACAGACGAAATGAGCAGTTCTTC. This chain uses TRBV18 with TRBJ2-1, with D tentatively TRBD1 (6 bases). The germline V gene encodes CDR1 KGHSH and CDR2 LQKENI. The V gene lost 3 bases and the J gene lost 7 bases, with 13 bases spanning the gap. CDR3 length: 14 residues.